These 26 T cell receptor beta chains originate from one sample sequenced in a study of type 1 and type 2 diabetes patients. The PCR template was genomic DNA. A primer set of 30 forward and 13 reverse primers amplified the CDR3. A single record per CDR3 protein comes from TCRdb applying MiXCR to the multiplex PCR reads. The data contain around 300,000 distinct CDR3 sequences, roughly 48% of them singletons. The sample taken for sequencing was peripheral blood mononuclear cells (PBMCs). Source of these receptors: a man between 18 and 29 years old with type 2 diabetes.

This clonotype was observed a few times. The chain is built from TRBV20-1 and TRBJ2-3; a weak D match, TRBD1 (6 bases). Germline-derived CDR1 and CDR2 are DFQATT and SNEGSKA (reference sequence). This CDR3 contains 11 residues. V was cut by 5 bases and J by 6 bases, with 9 bases left in between. CDR3 in DNA: TGCAGTGCTCAACAGGGCGATACGCAGTATTTT. This encodes CSAQQGDTQYF.

The V call is TRBV27, the J call TRBJ2-5; D is unresolved. Trimming left V 3 bases short and J 1 base short, with 6 bases between. The CDR3 covers 13 residues. Germline-derived CDR1 and CDR2 are MNHEY and SMNVEV (reference sequence). CDR3 nucleotides: TGTGCCAGCAGTTTTAGCACCCAAGAGACCCAGTACTTC. Residues: CASSFSTQETQYF.

Of note for this clonotype: Germline and junction disagree at one end, which may indicate a read error. The V gene is TRBV9, the J gene TRBJ2-5; the D is unclear. This CDR3 has 10 amino acids. The germline V gene encodes CDR1 SGDLS and CDR2 YYNGEE. The CDR3 DNA is TGTGCCAGCAGCCCACAGACACAGTACTTC. This sequence encodes CASSPQTQYF.

This clonotype was seen more than once but under ten times. The CDR3 loop is CASSQRDTQYF. For the CDR3, the DNA is TGTGCCAGCAGCCAACGAGATACGCAGTATTTT. This chain connects TRBV14 to TRBJ2-3; no firm D call. The CDR3 is 11 amino acids. The V gene lost 2 bases and the J gene lost 5 bases, with 2 bases spanning the gap. CDR1 SGHDN and CDR2 FVKESK come from the germline V gene.

For this clonotype: At one end the junction does not follow the germline gene, possibly because of a read error. Here the CDR3 reads CASSLTGRGSETQYF. For the CDR3, the DNA is TGTGCCAGCAGTTTAACCGGGAGGGGATCCGAGACCCAGTACTTC. V gene TRBV10-3 combines with J gene TRBJ2-5; 8 bases agree with TRBD2. Germline assignment: CDR1 ENHRY and CDR2 SYGVKD. CDR3 length equals 15 residues.

For the CDR3, the DNA is TGTGCCAGCAGTTACTCTGTCACTCAATGGGAAGAGACCCAGTACTTC. Residues: CASSYSVTQWEETQYF. V and J are TRBV6-5 and TRBJ2-5, with D hard to call. Trimming stripped 0 bases from V and 3 bases from J, with 14 bases between. Germline CDR1 reads MNHEY; CDR2 reads SVGAGI. The CDR3 has 16 amino acids.

This clonotype was detected only once. This may arise from a read error, as a much more abundant clone is one base away. The chain couples TRBV2 to TRBJ1-1; D unresolved. Germline assignment: CDR1 SNHLY and CDR2 FYNNEI. This CDR3 has 13 amino acids. CDR3 amino acids: CAGSVRMNTEAFF. The DNA of the CDR3 is TGTGCCGGCAGTGTAAGGATGAACACTGAAGCTTTCTTT.

The gene calls are TRBV19 and TRBJ1-3; D call uncertain. CDR3 size: 12 residues. Trimming pared 0 bases from V and 4 bases from J, leaving 1 base between. In germline, CDR1 is LNHDA, CDR2 SQIVND (reference sequence). The DNA of the CDR3 is TGTGCCAGTAGTATAGAGGGAAACACCATATATTTT. It translates to CASSIEGNTIYF.

Ten or more counts support this clonotype. The rearrangement joins TRBV19 to TRBJ2-7, with 8 bases lining up with TRBD1. This CDR3 has 13 amino acids. Losses at the gene ends were 3 bases for V and 4 bases for J; bases not matched to a gene: 2. Germline V gives CDR1 LNHDA, CDR2 SQIVND (reference sequence). CDR3 protein: CASSMTGEYEQYF. DNA for the CDR3: TGTGCCAGTAGTATGACAGGGGAGTACGAGCAGTACTTC.

The CDR3: CASSQDPVGGGTGELFF. The CDR3 region has the DNA TGTGCCAGCAGCCAAGATCCCGTAGGGGGGGGCACCGGGGAGCTGTTTTTT. The rearrangement links TRBV4-2 to TRBJ2-2, with a tentative D call TRBD2 (7 bases). The germline V gene encodes CDR1 LGHNA and CDR2 YNFKEQ. V lost 0 bases to trimming and J lost 4 bases, with 15 bases between them. The CDR3 runs to 17 residues.

This sequence joins TRBV2 and TRBJ2-3; 11 bases align to TRBD2. CDR1 SNHLY and CDR2 FYNNEI come from the germline V gene. J gave up 1 base and V 6 bases, and 3 bases lay outside the gene matches. The CDR3 is made up of 15 amino acids. In nucleotides, the CDR3 is TGTGCCAGCAGCGTGGGACTAGCGGGCACAGATACGCAGTATTTT. Amino acids: CASSVGLAGTDTQYF.

This clonotype was seen just once. V and J are TRBV29-1 and TRBJ1-3; no reliable D call. CDR1 is SQVTM, CDR2 ANQGSEA, per germline. V shed 0 bases and J shed 1 base, with 19 bases lying between them. The CDR3 length is 18 residues. As DNA, the CDR3 is TGCAGCGTTGAAGACTTTGACAAGGGATCGGGATCTGGAAACACCATATATTTT. It specifies CSVEDFDKGSGSGNTIYF.

This clonotype has more than one count but fewer than ten. The V and J genes are TRBV28 and TRBJ2-7; D gene unclear. The CDR3 totals 16 residues. Germline CDR1 MDHEN, CDR2 SYDVKM. The ends were cut back, 4 bases at V and 2 bases at J, with 18 bases in the middle. The CDR3 is CASSSPASTDPYEQYF. CDR3 in DNA: TGTGCCAGCAGTTCCCCTGCCTCGACGGATCCCTACGAGCAGTACTTC.

This clonotype was observed a few times. This chain links TRBV6-6 with TRBJ2-1, with 7 bases aligning to TRBD1. With 7 bases clipped from V and 2 bases from J, the junction kept 5 bases outside the gene matches. This CDR3 spans 14 amino acids. CDR1 and CDR2 (germline): MNHNY, SVGAGI (reference sequence). CDR3: CASNIGTAYNEQFF. CDR3 in DNA: TGTGCCAGCAATATCGGGACAGCCTACAATGAGCAGTTCTTC.

This clonotype was seen repeatedly, ten times or more. The chain links TRBV7-2 to TRBJ1-1; a weak D match, TRBD1 (5 bases). Germline V CDR1 and CDR2: SGHTA, FQGNSA. Trimming stripped 2 bases from V and 2 bases from J, with 9 bases between. CDR3 length equals 14 residues. CDR3 sequence reads: CASSLRGANTEAFF. DNA for the CDR3: TGTGCCAGCAGCTTACGAGGGGCCAACACTGAAGCTTTCTTT.

This clonotype was counted between two and nine times. The chain carries TRBV27 and TRBJ2-7; D gene ambiguous. V was trimmed by 3 bases and J by 5 bases, leaving 8 bases between them. Per the germline V gene, CDR1 is MNHEY and CDR2 is SMNVEV (reference sequence). There are 12 residues in the CDR3. The DNA of the CDR3 is TGTGCCAGCAGTTTCGGGCCGAACGAGCAGTACTTC. The encoded protein is CASSFGPNEQYF.

This clonotype occurred a few times. The chain combines TRBV9 with TRBJ1-6; the D gene is possibly TRBD1 (6 bases). Germline-derived CDR1 and CDR2 are SGDLS and YYNGEE. V lost 0 bases and J lost 7, with 11 bases in between. This CDR3 comprises 15 residues. The CDR3 sequence is CASSVEVTGNSPLHF. The CDR3 DNA follows: TGTGCCAGCAGCGTAGAAGTAACAGGGAATTCACCCCTCCACTTT.

There are a few counts of this clonotype. This chain links TRBV7-3 with TRBJ2-7; tentative D call: TRBD1 (6 bases). Trimming cost V 6 bases and J 3 bases, with 12 bases left between them. The CDR3 consists of 13 residues. In germline, CDR1 is SGHTA, CDR2 FQGTGA. This CDR3 is CASRPGQFYEQYF. The CDR3 coding sequence is TGTGCCAGCAGACCGGGACAATTCTACGAGCAGTACTTC. The entire variable domain, with the rest obtained from reference TRBV7-3 and TRBJ2-7, is as follows: GAGVSQTPSNKVTEKGKYVELRCDPISGHTALYWYRQSLGQGPEFLIYFQGTGAADDSGLPNDRFFAVRPEGSVSTLKIQRTERGDSAVYLCASRPGQFYEQYFGPGTRLTVT.

This clonotype was counted between two and nine times. The chain combines TRBV2 with TRBJ1-6; 7 nucleotides agree with TRBD1. Germline V lookup: CDR1 SNHLY, CDR2 FYNNEI. The CDR3 sequence is 15 residues long. The junction had 8 bases not matched to a gene; V was cut back by 3 bases and J by 9 bases. The CDR3 here is CASSETTGLSSPLHF. The CDR3 region has the DNA TGTGCCAGCAGTGAGACGACAGGGCTAAGTTCACCCCTCCACTTT.

On this clonotype itself: One junction end disagrees with the germline gene, perhaps due to a read error. This chain joins TRBV2 and TRBJ2-2; TRBD1 matches at 9 bases. There are 15 residues in the CDR3. Germline loops: CDR1 SNHLY, CDR2 FYNNEI. CDR3 nucleotide sequence: TGTGCCAGCGGTGGGGACAGGGTGAGGACCGGGGAGCTGTCTTTT. As protein: CASGGDRVRTGELSF.

The chain has TRBV10-3 and TRBJ2-1; 11 bases map to TRBD2. J was trimmed by 10 bases and V by 3 bases; bases with no gene match: 5. This CDR3 spans 14 amino acids. Per the germline V gene, CDR1 is ENHRY and CDR2 is SYGVKD. The CDR3 is CAISDLAGGHEQFF. The CDR3 coding sequence is TGTGCCATCAGTGATCTAGCGGGGGGTCACGAGCAGTTCTTC.

This clonotype came up a few times. This chain uses TRBV19 with TRBJ1-5; the D gene is possibly TRBD1 (6 bases). Trimming stripped 3 bases from V and 7 bases from J, with 13 bases between. CDR1 and CDR2 (germline): LNHDA, SQIVND (reference sequence). This CDR3 is built from 14 residues. The CDR3 is CASSIEGDGQPQHF. The CDR3 DNA sequence: TGTGCCAGTAGTATCGAGGGGGATGGACAGCCCCAGCATTTT.

On this clonotype itself: A much larger clone lies a single base off, so this may be a read error. The V and J genes are TRBV6-5 and TRBJ2-7; 8 positions match TRBD2. Germline V gene lookup returns CDR1 MNHEY and CDR2 SVGAGI. The CDR3 totals 14 residues. Here the CDR3 reads CAISAGGAHYEQYF. DNA of the CDR3: TGTGCCATCAGTGCGGGGGGCGCGCACTACGAGCAGTACTTC.

The chain has TRBV7-9 and TRBJ1-2; a weak D match, TRBD1 (6 bases). Germline CDR1 SEHNR, CDR2 FQNEAQ (reference sequence). The CDR3 is 15 amino acids. V was shortened by 6 bases and J by 0 bases, with 14 bases between the two germline ends. CDR3 residues: CASSSLGQSNYGYTF. The DNA of the CDR3 is TGTGCCAGCAGTTCTCTCGGACAGTCTAACTATGGCTACACCTTC.

The chain uses TRBV7-2 and TRBJ2-3, with 10 bases fitting TRBD2. Germline lookup yields CDR1 SGHTA and CDR2 FQGNSA. V was clipped by 5 bases and J by 1 base; unmatched bases: 6. The CDR3 sequence is 16 residues long. The CDR3 region is CASSHAGTSGTDTQYF. CDR3 in DNA: TGTGCCAGCAGCCACGCCGGGACTAGCGGCACAGATACGCAGTATTTT.

This clonotype was counted a few times. The chain joins TRBV2 to TRBJ2-7; tentative D call: TRBD1 (6 bases). In germline, CDR1 is SNHLY, CDR2 FYNNEI. The CDR3 spans 10 residues. CDR3 loop: CGTGNRDPYF. The DNA for the CDR3 is TGTGGCACAGGGAACAGGGACCCATACTTC.